The subject of this entry is one TCR beta chain. One end of the junction is discordant with germline, which a read error may explain. A constant-region primer served to make TCR beta cDNA from about 500 ng total RNA. Investigators got TCR beta libraries out of three nested multiplex PCR rounds, done with slightly modified ARM-PCR. Each of the first two PCR rounds ran approximately 11 cycles with TRBV1-TRBV30 forward and C-beta reverse primers. TCRdb reanalysed the multiplex PCR reads using MiXCR and keeps one entry per CDR3 protein. The sample consists of fewer than 400,000 distinct CDR3 sequences, approximately 58% of them appearing once. In germline, CDR1 is PRHDT, CDR2 FYEKMQ (reference sequence). The CDR3 loop spans 15 amino acids. Both blood RNA, taken from unsorted whole blood, and germline DNA were extracted. This sample is part of a study of tumor-infiltrating lymphocytes in primary liver carcinoma.

The chain recombines TRBV13 with TRBJ2-7; 9 bases map to TRBD1. The sequence was collected from a woman between 25 and 40 years old with primary liver carcinoma and hepatitis B virus infection. Sequences were obtained from peripheral blood. CDR3 in DNA: TGTGCCAGCAGCGAGGGGACAGGGATACCGTACGAACAGTACTTC. As protein: CASSEGTGIPYEQYF. Supplemented by reference TRBV13 and TRBJ2-7, the full variable domain reads AAGVIQSPRHLIKEKRETATLKCYPIPRHDTVYWYQQGPGQDPQFLISFYEKMQSDKGSIPDRFSAQQFSDYHSELNMSSLELGDSALYFCASSEGTGIPYEQYFGPGTRLTVT.